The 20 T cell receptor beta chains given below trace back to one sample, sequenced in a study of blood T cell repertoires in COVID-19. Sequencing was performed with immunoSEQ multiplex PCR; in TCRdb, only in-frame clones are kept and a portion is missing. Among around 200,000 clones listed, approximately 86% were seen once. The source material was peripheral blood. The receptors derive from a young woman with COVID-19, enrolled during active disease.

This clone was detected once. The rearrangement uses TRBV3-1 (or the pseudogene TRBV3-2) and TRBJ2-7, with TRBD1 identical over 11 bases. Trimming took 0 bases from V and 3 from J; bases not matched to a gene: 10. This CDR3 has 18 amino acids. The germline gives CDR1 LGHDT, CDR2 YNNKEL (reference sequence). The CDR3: CASSQDVSGGTGGYEQYF. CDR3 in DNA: TGTGCCAGCAGCCAAGACGTTTCAGGAGGGACAGGGGGCTACGAGCAGTACTTC.

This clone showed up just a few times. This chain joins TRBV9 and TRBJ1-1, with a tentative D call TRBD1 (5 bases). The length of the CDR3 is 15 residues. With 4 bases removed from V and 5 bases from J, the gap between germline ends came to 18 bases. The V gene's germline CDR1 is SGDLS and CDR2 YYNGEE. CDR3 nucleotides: TGTGCCAGCAGCTCCCCAGCAGGGCAGAGTACTGAAGCTTTCTTT. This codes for CASSSPAGQSTEAFF.

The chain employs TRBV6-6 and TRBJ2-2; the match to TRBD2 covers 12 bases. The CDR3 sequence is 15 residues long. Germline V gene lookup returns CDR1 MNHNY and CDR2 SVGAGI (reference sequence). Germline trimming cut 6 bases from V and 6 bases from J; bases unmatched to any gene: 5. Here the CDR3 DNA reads TGTGCCAGCAGGGTTGCTAGCGGGGGGGCCGGGGAGCTGTTTTTT. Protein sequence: CASRVASGGAGELFF.

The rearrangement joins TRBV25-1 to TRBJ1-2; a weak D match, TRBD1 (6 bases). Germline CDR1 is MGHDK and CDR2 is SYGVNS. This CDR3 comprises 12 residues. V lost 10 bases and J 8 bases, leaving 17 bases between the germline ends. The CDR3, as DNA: TGTGCCACCACAGGGACATTACAAGGCTACACCTTC. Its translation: CATTGTLQGYTF.

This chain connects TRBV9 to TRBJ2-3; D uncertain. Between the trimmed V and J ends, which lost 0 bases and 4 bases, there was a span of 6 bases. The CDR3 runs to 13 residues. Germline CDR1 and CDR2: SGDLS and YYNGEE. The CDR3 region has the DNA TGTGCCAGCAGCGTAGTTGCGGCAGATACGCAGTATTTT. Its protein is CASSVVAADTQYF. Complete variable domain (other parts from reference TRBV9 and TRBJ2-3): DSGVTQTPKHLITATGQRVTLRCSPRSGDLSVYWYQQSLDQGLQFLIQYYNGEERAKGNILERFSAQQFPDLHSELNLSSLELGDSALYFCASSVVAADTQYFGPGTRLTVL.

CDR3 amino acids: CASSEPGATYEQYF. CDR3 sequence (DNA): TGTGCCAGCAGTGAACCGGGTGCCACCTACGAGCAGTACTTC. The rearrangement links TRBV6-1 to TRBJ2-7; no clear D gene. Trimming took off 2 bases at V and 2 bases at J, with 10 bases between the two ends. Germline CDR1 MNHNS, CDR2 SASEGT. The CDR3 length is 14 residues.

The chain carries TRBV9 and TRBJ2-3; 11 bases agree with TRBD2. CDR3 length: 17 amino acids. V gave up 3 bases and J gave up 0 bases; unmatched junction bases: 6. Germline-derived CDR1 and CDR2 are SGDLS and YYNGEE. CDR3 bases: TGTGCCAGCAGCGAGTGGACTAGCGGGTTGAGCACAGATACGCAGTATTTT. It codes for CASSEWTSGLSTDTQYF.

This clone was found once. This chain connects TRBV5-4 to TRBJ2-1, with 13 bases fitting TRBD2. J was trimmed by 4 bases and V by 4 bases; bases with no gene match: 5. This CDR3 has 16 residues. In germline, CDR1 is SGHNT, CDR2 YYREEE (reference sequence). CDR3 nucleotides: TGTGCCAGCAGCCGCCCACTAGCGGGGGGGTACAATGAGCAGTTCTTC. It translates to CASSRPLAGGYNEQFF. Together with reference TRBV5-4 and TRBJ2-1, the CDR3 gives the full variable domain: ETGVTQSPTHLIKTRGQQVTLRCSSQSGHNTVSWYQQALGQGPQFIFQYYREEENGRGNFPPRFSGLQFPNYSSELNVNALELDDSALYLCASSRPLAGGYNEQFFGPGTRLTVL.

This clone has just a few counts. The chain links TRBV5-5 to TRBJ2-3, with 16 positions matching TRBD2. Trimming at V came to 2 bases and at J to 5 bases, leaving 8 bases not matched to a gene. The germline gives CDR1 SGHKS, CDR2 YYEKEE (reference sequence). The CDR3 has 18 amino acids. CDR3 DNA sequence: TGTGCCAGCAGCTTTGGGGGACTAGCGGGAGGGCAGGGAGATACGCAGTATTTT. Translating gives CASSFGGLAGGQGDTQYF.

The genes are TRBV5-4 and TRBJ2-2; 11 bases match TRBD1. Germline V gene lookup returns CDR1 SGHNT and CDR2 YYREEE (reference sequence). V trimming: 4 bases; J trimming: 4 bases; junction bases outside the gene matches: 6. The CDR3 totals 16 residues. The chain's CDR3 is CASSGRDRGITGELFF. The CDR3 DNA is TGTGCCAGCAGCGGCCGGGACAGGGGGATCACCGGGGAGCTGTTTTTT.

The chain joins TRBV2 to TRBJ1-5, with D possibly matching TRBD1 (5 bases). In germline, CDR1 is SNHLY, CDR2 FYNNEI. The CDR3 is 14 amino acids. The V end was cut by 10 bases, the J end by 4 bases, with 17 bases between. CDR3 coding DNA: TGTGCCACTGCGGCCGGACAAGAGAATCAGCCCCAGCATTTT. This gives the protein CATAAGQENQPQHF.

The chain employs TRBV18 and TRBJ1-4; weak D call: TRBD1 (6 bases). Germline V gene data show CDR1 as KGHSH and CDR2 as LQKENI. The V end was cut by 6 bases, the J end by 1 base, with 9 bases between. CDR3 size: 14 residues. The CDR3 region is CASSLQGTNEKLFF. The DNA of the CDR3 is TGTGCCAGCTCCTTACAGGGAACTAATGAAAAACTGTTTTTT. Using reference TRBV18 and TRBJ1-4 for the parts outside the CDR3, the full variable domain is NAGVMQNPRHLVRRRGQEARLRCSPMKGHSHVYWYRQLPEEGLKFMVYLQKENIIDESGMPKERFSAEFPKEGPSILRIQQVVRGDSAAYFCASSLQGTNEKLFFGSGTQLSVL.

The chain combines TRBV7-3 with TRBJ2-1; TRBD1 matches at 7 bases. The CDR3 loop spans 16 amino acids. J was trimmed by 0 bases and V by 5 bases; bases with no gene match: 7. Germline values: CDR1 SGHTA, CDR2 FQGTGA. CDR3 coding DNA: TGTGCCAGCAGCCCGCTGGGACAGAGCTCCTACAATGAGCAGTTCTTC. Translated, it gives CASSPLGQSSYNEQFF.

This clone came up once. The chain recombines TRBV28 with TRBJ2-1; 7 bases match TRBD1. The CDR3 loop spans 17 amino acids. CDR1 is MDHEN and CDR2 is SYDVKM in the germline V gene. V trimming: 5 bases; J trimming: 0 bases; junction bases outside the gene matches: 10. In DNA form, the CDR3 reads TGTGCCAGCAGTGCCTTACCGGGACAGAGCTCCTACAATGAGCAGTTCTTC. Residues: CASSALPGQSSYNEQFF. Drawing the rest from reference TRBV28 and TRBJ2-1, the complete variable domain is DVKVTQSSRYLVKRTGEKVFLECVQDMDHENMFWYRQDPGLGLRLIYFSYDVKMKEKGDIPEGYSVSREKKERFSLILESASTNQTSMYLCASSALPGQSSYNEQFFGPGTRLTVL.

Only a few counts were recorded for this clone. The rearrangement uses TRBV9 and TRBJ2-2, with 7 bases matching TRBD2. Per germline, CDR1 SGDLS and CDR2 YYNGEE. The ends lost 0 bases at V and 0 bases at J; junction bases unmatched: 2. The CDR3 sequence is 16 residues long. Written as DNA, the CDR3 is TGTGCCAGCAGCGTAGGCGGGGGTGCGAACACCGGGGAGCTGTTTTTT. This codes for CASSVGGGANTGELFF.

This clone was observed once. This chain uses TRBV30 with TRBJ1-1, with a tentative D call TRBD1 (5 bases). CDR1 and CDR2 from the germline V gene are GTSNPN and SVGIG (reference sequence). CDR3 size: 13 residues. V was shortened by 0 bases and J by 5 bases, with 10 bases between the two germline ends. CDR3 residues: CAWSVYGGTEAFF. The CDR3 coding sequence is TGTGCCTGGAGTGTCTATGGGGGGACTGAAGCTTTCTTT.

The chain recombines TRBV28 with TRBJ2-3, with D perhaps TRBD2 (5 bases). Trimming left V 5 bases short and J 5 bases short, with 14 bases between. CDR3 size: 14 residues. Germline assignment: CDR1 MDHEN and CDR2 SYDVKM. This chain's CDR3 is CASSPGPREDTQYF. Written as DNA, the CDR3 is TGTGCCAGCAGTCCGGGCCCCCGGGAAGATACGCAGTATTTT.

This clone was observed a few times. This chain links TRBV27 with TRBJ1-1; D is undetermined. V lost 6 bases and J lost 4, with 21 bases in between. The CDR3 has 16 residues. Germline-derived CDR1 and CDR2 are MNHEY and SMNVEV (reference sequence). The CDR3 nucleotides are TGTGCCAGCAGCCGACTCGGGAGTCAAGGAGGCACTGAAGCTTTCTTT. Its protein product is CASSRLGSQGGTEAFF.

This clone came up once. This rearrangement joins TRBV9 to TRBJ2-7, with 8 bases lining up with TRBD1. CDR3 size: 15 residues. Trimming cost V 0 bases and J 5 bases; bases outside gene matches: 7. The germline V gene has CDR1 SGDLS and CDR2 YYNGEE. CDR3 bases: TGTGCCAGCAGCGTAGCAGGCAGGGGGCTCAACGAGCAGTACTTC. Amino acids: CASSVAGRGLNEQYF. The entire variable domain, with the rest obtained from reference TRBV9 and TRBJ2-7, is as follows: DSGVTQTPKHLITATGQRVTLRCSPRSGDLSVYWYQQSLDQGLQFLIQYYNGEERAKGNILERFSAQQFPDLHSELNLSSLELGDSALYFCASSVAGRGLNEQYFGPGTRLTVT.

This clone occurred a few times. CDR3 sequence (DNA): TGTGCCATCAGTGAGGTTGGAGAGGGAGCGGGAAATGAGCAGTTCTTC. The encoded protein is CAISEVGEGAGNEQFF. The chain joins TRBV10-3 to TRBJ2-1; 7 positions match TRBD2. V trimming: 2 bases; J trimming: 7 bases; junction bases outside the gene matches: 11. In germline, CDR1 is ENHRY, CDR2 SYGVKD. This CDR3 comprises 16 residues.